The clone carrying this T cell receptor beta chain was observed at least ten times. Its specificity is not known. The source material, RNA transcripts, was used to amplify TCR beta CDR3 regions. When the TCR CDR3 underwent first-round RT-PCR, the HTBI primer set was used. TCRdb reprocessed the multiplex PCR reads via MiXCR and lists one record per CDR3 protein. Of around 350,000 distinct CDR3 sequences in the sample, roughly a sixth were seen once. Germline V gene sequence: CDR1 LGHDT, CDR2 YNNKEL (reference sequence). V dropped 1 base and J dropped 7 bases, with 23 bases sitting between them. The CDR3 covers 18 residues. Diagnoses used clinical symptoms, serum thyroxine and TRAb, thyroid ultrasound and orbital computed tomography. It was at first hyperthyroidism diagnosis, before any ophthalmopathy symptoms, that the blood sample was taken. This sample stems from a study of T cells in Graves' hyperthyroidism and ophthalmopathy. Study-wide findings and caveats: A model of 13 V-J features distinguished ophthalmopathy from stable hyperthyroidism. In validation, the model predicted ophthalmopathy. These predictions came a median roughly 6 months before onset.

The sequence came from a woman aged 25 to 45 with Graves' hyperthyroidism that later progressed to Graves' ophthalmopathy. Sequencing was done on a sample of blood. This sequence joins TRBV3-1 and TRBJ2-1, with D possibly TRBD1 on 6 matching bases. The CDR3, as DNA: TGTGCCAGCAGCCAAGCCTCTTCGTCTACAGGGCGGTGGAATGAGCAGTTCTTC. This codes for CASSQASSSTGRWNEQFF.